The 8 T cell receptor beta chains listed next were all sequenced from one sample in a study of shared clonotypes between healthy human individuals. This table comes from immunoSEQ multiplex PCR, and its TCRdb copy is limited to in-frame clones, with some not included. The repertoire holds 2,500,000 or so clones, with about nine tenths as singletons. Material for sequencing was naive CD4+ T cells from PBMCs. Regarding subset: CD45RA+ positively selected. The receptors were gathered from a man between 18 and 35 years old in good health. Some clones in this sample may be carry-over from other donors' samples.

The chain combines TRBV28 with TRBJ1-5; D call uncertain. The CDR3 is 14 residues long. The germline V gene has CDR1 MDHEN and CDR2 SYDVKM. The germline V and J ends were trimmed by 6 bases and 5 bases, with 14 bases remaining between them. Here the CDR3 reads CASSDTQDYQPQHF. CDR3 sequence (DNA): TGTGCCAGCAGCGATACCCAGGACTATCAGCCCCAGCATTTT.

The V call is TRBV2, the J call TRBJ2-3, with 16 bases identical to TRBD2. Germline V gene lookup returns CDR1 SNHLY and CDR2 FYNNEI. J gave up 0 bases and V 6 bases, and 3 bases lay outside the gene matches. The CDR3 sequence is 17 residues long. CDR3 amino acids: CASRAGLAGGSTDTQYF. Here the CDR3 DNA reads TGTGCCAGCAGGGCGGGACTAGCGGGAGGGAGCACAGATACGCAGTATTTT. The full variable domain, completed using reference TRBV2 and TRBJ2-3, is EPEVTQTPSHQVTQMGQEVILRCVPISNHLYFYWYRQILGQKVEFLVSFYNNEISEKSEIFDDQFSVERPDGSNFTLKIRSTKLEDSAMYFCASRAGLAGGSTDTQYFGPGTRLTVL.

The V gene is TRBV10-3, the J gene TRBJ2-1, with TRBD2 identical over 10 bases. There are 17 residues in the CDR3. The V and J ends lost 10 bases and 7 bases, in that order; junction bases with no gene match: 19. The V gene's germline CDR1 is ENHRY and CDR2 SYGVKD. CDR3 residues: CATWGSGRLGRGNEQFF. The CDR3 DNA reads TGTGCCACTTGGGGTAGCGGGAGGTTGGGAAGGGGGAATGAGCAGTTCTTC.

The chain employs TRBV6-6 and TRBJ1-5; D is ambiguous. This CDR3 contains 14 residues. Trimming pared 4 bases from V and 6 bases from J, leaving 13 bases between. Germline-derived CDR1 and CDR2 are MNHNY and SVGAGI (reference sequence). The CDR3 DNA is TGTGCCAGCAGTTTAGGGCATTCAACTCAGCCCCAGCATTTT. Amino acid sequence: CASSLGHSTQPQHF.

This clone was counted a single time. This rearrangement joins TRBV6-1 to TRBJ1-5; the D gene is possibly TRBD1 (5 bases). The V gene lost 4 bases and the J gene lost 6 bases, with 10 bases spanning the gap. CDR1 MNHNS and CDR2 SASEGT come from the germline V gene. The CDR3 consists of 13 residues. This chain's CDR3 is CASSGQGVQPQHF. The CDR3 DNA follows: TGTGCCAGCAGTGGTCAAGGGGTTCAGCCCCAGCATTTT.

This chain links TRBV5-1 with TRBJ2-2, with 7 bases aligning to TRBD1. Germline V gives CDR1 SGHRS, CDR2 YFSETQ. CDR3 size: 14 residues. Trimming at V came to 4 bases and at J to 8 bases, leaving 8 bases not matched to a gene. CDR3 sequence reads: CASSLTGVTGELFF. The CDR3, as DNA: TGCGCCAGCAGCCTAACAGGGGTAACTGGGGAGCTGTTTTTT.

The chain couples TRBV20-1 to TRBJ2-1; a weak D match, TRBD2 (6 bases). V lost 5 bases and J lost 6, with 8 bases in between. The CDR3 is 11 amino acids. Germline CDR1 is DFQATT and CDR2 is SNEGSKA (reference sequence). CDR3 sequence (DNA): TGCAGTGCTGGGACTCCCAATGAGCAGTTCTTC. Protein: CSAGTPNEQFF.

The chain joins TRBV27 to TRBJ2-5; D uncertain. Trimming pared 6 bases from V and 5 bases from J, leaving 19 bases between. The CDR3 runs 15 residues. The germline gives CDR1 MNHEY, CDR2 SMNVEV (reference sequence). CDR3 nucleotide sequence: TGTGCCAGCAGACCACCGGCTTCTCGTGTGGAGACCCAGTACTTC. Amino acids: CASRPPASRVETQYF.